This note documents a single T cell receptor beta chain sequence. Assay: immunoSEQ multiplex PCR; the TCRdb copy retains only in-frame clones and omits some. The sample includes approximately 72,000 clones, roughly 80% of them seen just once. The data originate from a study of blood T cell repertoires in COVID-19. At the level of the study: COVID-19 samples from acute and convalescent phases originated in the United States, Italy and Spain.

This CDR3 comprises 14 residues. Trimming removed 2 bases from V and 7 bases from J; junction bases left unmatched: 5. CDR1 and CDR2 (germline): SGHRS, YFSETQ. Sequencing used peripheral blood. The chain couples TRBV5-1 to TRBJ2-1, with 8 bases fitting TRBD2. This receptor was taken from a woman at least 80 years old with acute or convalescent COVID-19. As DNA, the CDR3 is TGCGCCAGCAGCTTAAGCGGGAGCGGAAATGAGCAGTTCTTC. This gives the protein CASSLSGSGNEQFF.